This entry lists 18 T cell receptor beta chains sequenced from one sample in a study of T-cell memory formation after mild COVID-19. TCRdb called the 5' RACE reads again in MiXCR, with one record for every CDR3 protein. The table has 90,000 to 130,000 distinct CDR3 sequences, 15% to 20% seen once; the top ten hold roughly 6%. Sequenced material: PBMCs or a T cell subset sorted from them (not recorded which). The receptors come from a man younger than 35 who had mild COVID-19 (a few samples of this study predate the infection). Cell type and time point are not known.

The chain carries TRBV27 and TRBJ2-7, with 12 bases matching TRBD2. The CDR3 spans 14 residues. Germline V gene sequence: CDR1 MNHEY, CDR2 SMNVEV (reference sequence). Trimming removed 5 bases from V and 2 bases from J; junction bases left unmatched: 1. The CDR3 is CASSGLAGPYEQYF. The CDR3 nucleotides are TGTGCCAGCAGTGGACTAGCGGGGCCCTACGAGCAGTACTTC.

This clonotype was seen a handful of times. V gene TRBV6-5 combines with J gene TRBJ2-1, with 9 bases fitting TRBD2. The CDR3 is made up of 15 amino acids. Trimming cost V 5 bases and J 9 bases; bases outside gene matches: 11. Germline assignment: CDR1 MNHEY and CDR2 SVGAGI. The CDR3 protein is CASSPLAGGLGEQFF. The DNA for the CDR3 is TGTGCCAGCAGTCCCCTGGCGGGGGGGCTGGGTGAGCAGTTCTTC.

CDR3 sequence reads: CASSPPNEANYGYTF. The CDR3 coding sequence is TGTGCCAGCTCACCACCGAACGAAGCTAACTATGGCTACACCTTC. The chain has TRBV18 and TRBJ1-2; no firm D call. This CDR3 region has 15 residues. V shed 0 bases and J shed 0 bases, with 8 bases lying between them. The germline gives CDR1 KGHSH, CDR2 LQKENI.

The rearrangement uses TRBV6-6 and TRBJ2-1; D is perhaps TRBD2 (6 bases). This CDR3 region has 13 residues. Germline values: CDR1 MNHNY, CDR2 SVGAGI (reference sequence). V was pared by 5 bases and J by 6 bases, with 11 bases between. This CDR3 reads CASSQAGGNEQFF. The CDR3, as DNA: TGTGCCAGCAGTCAAGCGGGTGGCAATGAGCAGTTCTTC.

This clonotype was observed a few times. The V gene is TRBV4-2, the J gene TRBJ2-6; D possibly uses TRBD1 or TRBD2 (6 bases each). The CDR3 is 17 residues long. In germline, CDR1 is LGHNA, CDR2 YNFKEQ. V lost 0 bases and J lost 0, with 9 bases in between. CDR3 loop: CASSQEGGSSGANVLTF. In DNA form, the CDR3 reads TGTGCCAGCAGCCAAGAAGGGGGGTCCTCTGGGGCCAACGTCCTGACTTTC.

V usage is TRBV9 and J usage is TRBJ2-5, with D perhaps TRBD2 (6 bases). The CDR3 loop spans 15 amino acids. Germline lookup yields CDR1 SGDLS and CDR2 YYNGEE. The V end lost 3 bases, the J end lost 5 bases, and 17 bases lay between the germline ends. The CDR3 reads CASSGTGTGAETQYF. In DNA form, the CDR3 reads TGTGCCAGCAGCGGAACCGGGACTGGAGCGGAGACCCAGTACTTC.

The genes are TRBV5-8 and TRBJ2-3, with 10 nucleotides matching TRBD2. The germline gives CDR1 SGHTS, CDR2 YDEGEE. The CDR3 extends over 17 amino acids. The junction had 11 bases not matched to a gene; V was cut back by 3 bases and J by 4 bases. DNA of the CDR3: TGTGCCAGCAGCTCGACTTTACTAGCGGGGTCAGCAGATACGCAGTATTTT. It yields the protein CASSSTLLAGSADTQYF.

In its sample, this clonotype was seen a few times. This rearrangement joins TRBV19 to TRBJ1-2; D not resolved. CDR1 LNHDA and CDR2 SQIVND come from the germline V gene (reference sequence). Trimming took off 0 bases at V and 4 bases at J, with 6 bases between the two ends. The CDR3 spans 13 residues. This chain's CDR3 is CASSIDHGYGYTF. The CDR3 DNA reads TGTGCCAGTAGTATAGATCACGGCTATGGCTACACCTTC.

The chain has TRBV7-6 and TRBJ2-1, with 7 bases lining up with TRBD2. CDR1 SGHVS and CDR2 FNYEAQ come from the germline V gene. This CDR3 spans 13 amino acids. The V segment lost 5 bases and the J segment 5 bases; nucleotides outside the gene matches: 3. The CDR3 loop reads CASSRLADNEQFF. In DNA form, the CDR3 reads TGTGCCAGCAGCCGGCTAGCGGACAATGAGCAGTTCTTC.

There are a few counts of this clonotype. CDR3 coding DNA: TGTGCCAGCAGTCCACAGGGGGCGAACACTGAAGCTTTCTTT. Protein sequence: CASSPQGANTEAFF. The V and J genes are TRBV7-9 and TRBJ1-1, with 9 bases lining up with TRBD1. Germline assignment: CDR1 SEHNR and CDR2 FQNEAQ (reference sequence). V lost 6 bases, J lost 1 base, and 3 bases stayed unmatched. The CDR3 runs 14 residues.

In this sample, this clonotype turned up a few times. This chain uses TRBV14 with TRBJ1-1, with D perhaps matching TRBD1 (5 bases). V was trimmed by 4 bases and J by 0 bases, leaving 9 bases between them. CDR3 length equals 14 residues. Germline lookup yields CDR1 SGHDN and CDR2 FVKESK. The CDR3 coding sequence is TGTGCCAGCAGCCCAAGAGGGGTGAACACTGAAGCTTTCTTT. Translating it yields CASSPRGVNTEAFF.

This clonotype occurred a few times. This chain links TRBV12-3 or TRBV12-4 with TRBJ1-1; a possible D gene is TRBD1 (5 bases). Trimming took off 6 bases at V and 4 bases at J, with 15 bases between the two ends. The CDR3 runs to 14 residues. The DNA of the CDR3 is TGTGCCAGCAGCACCCAGGGTCCCAGCACTGAAGCTTTCTTT. Protein product: CASSTQGPSTEAFF.

This clonotype was seen at least ten times. This chain joins TRBV29-1 and TRBJ2-7, with D maybe TRBD1 (6 bases). The V gene's germline CDR1 is SQVTM and CDR2 ANQGSEA. Trimming stripped 3 bases from V and 3 bases from J, with 12 bases between. The CDR3 runs 13 residues. CDR3 DNA: TGCAGCGTTGAGCCAGGGGAAAACTACGAGCAGTACTTC. Protein sequence: CSVEPGENYEQYF.

The table lists this clonotype with many counts. The chain has TRBV18 and TRBJ2-7; D perhaps matches TRBD1 (5 bases). This CDR3 spans 13 amino acids. Germline V gives CDR1 KGHSH, CDR2 LQKENI. V shed 3 bases and J shed 5 bases, with 11 bases lying between them. The CDR3 spells CASSPAGHDEQYV. CDR3 nucleotides: TGTGCCAGCTCACCTGCAGGACACGACGAGCAGTACGTC.

The sample holds a few counts of this clonotype. The V call is TRBV7-2, the J call TRBJ1-6; TRBD1 might be the D (5 bases). This CDR3 contains 18 residues. Between the trimmed V and J ends, which lost 1 base and 7 bases, there was a span of 20 bases. The germline V gene has CDR1 SGHTA and CDR2 FQGNSA. The CDR3 is CASSLDGGRWGSNSPLHF. CDR3 coding DNA: TGTGCCAGCAGCTTAGACGGGGGTCGCTGGGGCTCGAATTCACCCCTCCACTTT.

The chain has TRBV29-1 and TRBJ1-1; no reliable D call. The CDR3 consists of 13 residues. The V end was cut by 2 bases, the J end by 5 bases, with 12 bases between. CDR1 and CDR2 (germline): SQVTM, ANQGSEA. CDR3 residues: CSVERSQRTEAFF. In DNA form, the CDR3 reads TGCAGCGTTGAACGCAGCCAAAGGACTGAAGCTTTCTTT.

This clonotype appeared a few times. This chain connects TRBV7-2 to TRBJ1-2; D is perhaps TRBD1 (5 bases). The length of the CDR3 is 15 residues. The germline V gene encodes CDR1 SGHTA and CDR2 FQGNSA. V gave up 1 base and J gave up 4 bases, with 13 bases separating them. CDR3 nucleotide sequence: TGTGCCAGCAGCTTAGGTGGGGCACGGACCTATGGCTACACCTTC. Protein product: CASSLGGARTYGYTF.

This clonotype was seen more than once but under ten times. J is TRBJ2-7 and V is TRBV5-1, with D tentatively TRBD1 (5 bases). This CDR3 is 13 amino acids long. Germline CDR1 and CDR2: SGHRS and YFSETQ. Trimming took off 0 bases at V and 4 bases at J, with 8 bases between the two ends. In DNA, the CDR3 is TGCGCCAGCAGCTTGGGATGGACATACGAGCAGTACTTC. Its protein is CASSLGWTYEQYF.